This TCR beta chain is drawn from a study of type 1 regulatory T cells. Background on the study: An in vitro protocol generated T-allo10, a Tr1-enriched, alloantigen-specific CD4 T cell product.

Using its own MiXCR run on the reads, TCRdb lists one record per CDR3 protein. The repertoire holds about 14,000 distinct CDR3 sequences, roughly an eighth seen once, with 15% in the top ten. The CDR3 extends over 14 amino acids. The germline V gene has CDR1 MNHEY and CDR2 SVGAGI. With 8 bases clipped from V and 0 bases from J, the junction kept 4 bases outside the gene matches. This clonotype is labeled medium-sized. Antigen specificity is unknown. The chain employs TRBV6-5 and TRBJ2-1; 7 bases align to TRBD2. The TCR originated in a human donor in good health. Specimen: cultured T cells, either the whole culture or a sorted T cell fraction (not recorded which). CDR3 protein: CASQREGSYNEQFF. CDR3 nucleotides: TGTGCCAGCCAGAGGGAGGGCTCCTACAATGAGCAGTTCTTC.